The subject of this entry is one T cell receptor beta chain. Its cognate antigen is unknown. This CDR3 contains 13 residues. Per germline, CDR1 MNHEY and CDR2 SVGAGI. The V end was cut by 5 bases, the J end by 12 bases, with 17 bases between. Repertoires were generated with immunoSEQ multiplex PCR, while TCRdb's copy carries only in-frame clones and drops some. The table has over 50,000 clones, about 87% seen once. The sample originates from a study of a mutant IDH1 vaccine in newly diagnosed glioma. Across the whole study: Vaccines were first given 4-6 weeks after radiotherapy alone, or with temozolomide cycles. Treated patients, about 60% male and about 38% female, averaged approximately 40 years of age.

Specified time point: week 5, during vaccination. Each dose delivered 300 ug of mutant IDH1 20-mer peptide subcutaneously with imiquimod. New IDH1-mutant, ATRX-lost WHO grade 3 or 4 astrocytomas occurred in donors. Whole-study results and caveats: Of all patients, nearly 95% showed vaccine-induced immune responses.

The clonotype comes from a woman between 40 and 50 years old with glioma. The specimen was PBMCs, collected from a glioma patient whose treatment included an IDH1 peptide vaccine. The V gene is TRBV6-5, the J gene TRBJ1-5; a weak D match, TRBD1 (5 bases). The CDR3 bases are TGTGCCAGCAGTCCCAAGGGGCCGGGGTACCAGCATTTT. The encoded protein is CASSPKGPGYQHF.